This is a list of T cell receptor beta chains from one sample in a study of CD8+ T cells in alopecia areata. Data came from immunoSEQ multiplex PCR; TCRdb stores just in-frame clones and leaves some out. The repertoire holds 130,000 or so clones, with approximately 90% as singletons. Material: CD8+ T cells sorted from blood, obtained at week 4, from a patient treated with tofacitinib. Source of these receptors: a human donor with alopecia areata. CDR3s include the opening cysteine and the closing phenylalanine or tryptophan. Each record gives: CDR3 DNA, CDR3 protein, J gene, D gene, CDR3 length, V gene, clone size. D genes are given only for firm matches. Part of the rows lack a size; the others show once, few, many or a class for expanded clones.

TGTGCCAGCAGAGACCTCTCCAGGGGATTAGAAGGGGGAGATACGCAGTATTTT,CASRDLSRGLEGGDTQYF,TRBJ2-3,-,18,TRBV2,-
TGTGCCAGCGCAGGGACAGTTCTCTTGAACACTGAAGCTTTCTTT,CASAGTVLLNTEAFF,TRBJ1-1,TRBD1,15,TRBV6-1,-
TGTGCCAGCAGCTTAGTTTTTTGGGACTTAGAGGCAGAGGAGACCCAGTACTTC,CASSLVFWDLEAEETQYF,TRBJ2-5,-,18,TRBV7-9,-
TGCGCCAGCAGTGACCTAGAATCGGGGATCTATGGCTACACCTTC,CASSDLESGIYGYTF,TRBJ1-2,-,15,TRBV10-2,-
TGTGCCTGCCGAAGCCCAGACTCCTACGAGCAGTACTTC,CACRSPDSYEQYF,TRBJ2-7,-,13,TRBV30,-
TGCGCCAGCAGCCTGACCACCTACAATGAGCAGTTCTTC,CASSLTTYNEQFF,TRBJ2-1,-,13,TRBV5-1,-
TGTGCCAGCAGCGAAGAGCGGGGGGGCCGAAATGAGCAGTTCTTC,CASSEERGGRNEQFF,TRBJ2-1,TRBD2,15,TRBV7-8,few
TGCAGCGTTGAAGATTTCCCGAGCGTCGCCTCGAACACCGGGGAGCTGTTTTTT,CSVEDFPSVASNTGELFF,TRBJ2-2,-,18,TRBV29-1,-
TGCAGCGTTGAATTAGCGGGAGTGGTGATAGAGACCCAGTACTTC,CSVELAGVVIETQYF,TRBJ2-5,TRBD2,15,TRBV29-1,few
TGTGCCAGCAGCGAGGCGAGCTCTGGAAACACCATATATTTT,CASSEASSGNTIYF,TRBJ1-3,-,14,TRBV27,-
TGTGCCAGTAGTATGCTCCTGACAGGGGGGAACACTGAAGCTTTCTTT,CASSMLLTGGNTEAFF,TRBJ1-1,TRBD1,16,TRBV19,-
TGTGCCAGCAGCTCGAGCACAGATACGCAGTATTTT,CASSSSTDTQYF,TRBJ2-3,-,12,TRBV7-9,few
TGTGCCAGCAGCCAAGATTCTCCAGGGAACACCGGGGAGCTGTTTTTT,CASSQDSPGNTGELFF,TRBJ2-2,-,16,TRBV14,-
TGTGCCAGCAGTTCGGCTGGTACGCAGTATTTT,CASSSAGTQYF,TRBJ2-3,-,11,TRBV27,-
TGTGCCAGCAGCTTCTACGGGAGCGATAGTTACGAGCAGTACTTC,CASSFYGSDSYEQYF,TRBJ2-7,-,15,TRBV7-3,once
TGTGCCAGCAGCGCCGGGCCGGGACGGAGAACCTACGAGCAGTACTTC,CASSAGPGRRTYEQYF,TRBJ2-7,-,16,TRBV9,once
TGTGCCATCGCCGACAGCTACGAGCAGTACTTC,CAIADSYEQYF,TRBJ2-7,-,11,TRBV10-3,-
TGTGCCAGCAGCGTGGGGACCGGGGAGCTGTTTTTT,CASSVGTGELFF,TRBJ2-2,-,12,TRBV7-9,-
TGTGCCAGCAGCCCACAGGAGGCTTCGGAGGAGTACTTC,CASSPQEASEEYF,TRBJ2-7,-,13,TRBV7-6,few
TGTGCCAGCAGCGTAGGGGGGACGGAGCTGTTTTTT,CASSVGGTELFF,TRBJ2-2,-,12,TRBV9,-
TGCGCCAGCAGCCCCGAACTAGCGGCTGAGCAGTTCTTC,CASSPELAAEQFF,TRBJ2-1,TRBD2,13,TRBV5-1,-
TGCGCCACCCATTCCGTGACAGGGGGAGAGGAGACCCAGTACTTC,CATHSVTGGEETQYF,TRBJ2-5,TRBD1,15,TRBV10-2,-
TGTGCCAGCAGTCCCGCGGGGGGAGACACCGGGGAGCTGTTTTTT,CASSPAGGDTGELFF,TRBJ2-2,TRBD2,15,TRBV27,-
TGTGCCAGCAGCTATAGCAATCAGCCCCAGCATTTT,CASSYSNQPQHF,TRBJ1-5,-,12,TRBV13,-
TGTGCCTGGAACCTCGGAGCCGGGACAGGCCCCGATACGCAGTATTTT,CAWNLGAGTGPDTQYF,TRBJ2-3,TRBD1,16,TRBV30,-
TGTGCCAGCAGCCCCACTAGCGGGGGAGAATACGAGCAGTACTTC,CASSPTSGGEYEQYF,TRBJ2-7,TRBD2,15,TRBV5-4,-
TGCGCCAGCAGCCAACCCCGGGCGTCCTACGAGCAGTACTTC,CASSQPRASYEQYF,TRBJ2-7,-,14,TRBV4-1,-
TGTGCCACCGCGACCCAAGAGACCCAGTACTTC,CATATQETQYF,TRBJ2-5,-,11,TRBV2,-
TGTGCCAGCAGCCTAGGGACTAGCGGGAGGGCTTCCTACGAGCAGTACTTC,CASSLGTSGRASYEQYF,TRBJ2-7,TRBD2,17,TRBV5-6,-
TGTGCCAGCAGCTGGGTAGAGACAGATACGCAGTATTTT,CASSWVETDTQYF,TRBJ2-3,-,13,TRBV5-4,-
TGTGCCAGCAGTTCGGTTGACAGAGCCTACGAGCAGTACTTC,CASSSVDRAYEQYF,TRBJ2-7,-,14,TRBV27,-
TGTGCCAGCAGCTTAGGCCGACAGGTCGGTCAGCCCCAGCATTTT,CASSLGRQVGQPQHF,TRBJ1-5,-,15,TRBV13,-
TGCAGCGTCCTCGGGGCAGGGCAACTCAATGAGCAGTTCTTC,CSVLGAGQLNEQFF,TRBJ2-1,-,14,TRBV29-1,once
TGTGCCAGCAGTTTACGTTCTGGGGGGTGGGAGCAGTACTTC,CASSLRSGGWEQYF,TRBJ2-7,-,14,TRBV27,-
TGCGCCAGCAGCTTGGAACAGGGGAAAAAGTACTTC,CASSLEQGKKYF,TRBJ2-7,TRBD1,12,TRBV5-1,-
TGTGCCAGCAGCCGCATCACGAACACCGGGGAGCTGTTTTTT,CASSRITNTGELFF,TRBJ2-2,-,14,TRBV11-1,few
TGTGCCAGCAGCTTAGACAGGGATTCCTACAATGAGCAGTTCTTC,CASSLDRDSYNEQFF,TRBJ2-1,-,15,TRBV7-6,-
TGTGCCAGCAGCCCGGGACCCTCAGATACGCAGTATTTT,CASSPGPSDTQYF,TRBJ2-3,-,13,TRBV6-6,-
TGTGCCACCGGGACAGGGAATCAGCCCCAGCATTTT,CATGTGNQPQHF,TRBJ1-5,TRBD1,12,TRBV27,-
TGTGCCAGCAGCCCGCCTATGAATGAGCAGTTCTTC,CASSPPMNEQFF,TRBJ2-1,-,12,TRBV7-6,-
TGTGCCAGCAGTTACTCGTTTCCCGCCGGCAATCAGCCCCAGCATTTT,CASSYSFPAGNQPQHF,TRBJ1-5,-,16,TRBV6-5,-
TGTGCCAGCAGTGAAGAGTCAGGGGCCGAGCAGTACTTC,CASSEESGAEQYF,TRBJ2-7,-,13,TRBV2,-
TGTGCCGGCACCGGGACAGGGGGCGAGGTCTTC,CAGTGTGGEVF,TRBJ2-1,TRBD1,11,TRBV2,-
TGTGCCAGCAGTGACGCGAGCTCTGGGGCCAACGTCCTGACTTTC,CASSDASSGANVLTF,TRBJ2-6,-,15,TRBV2,-
TGTGCCAGCAGTCCGAGCATCAATGAGCAGTTCTTC,CASSPSINEQFF,TRBJ2-1,-,12,TRBV7-6,once
TGCGCCAGCAGTTCTGATACCCAGGAGCAGTACTTC,CASSSDTQEQYF,TRBJ2-7,-,12,TRBV5-1,-
TGTGCTAGTGGTTCAGGGGATGGCACTGAAGCTTTCTTT,CASGSGDGTEAFF,TRBJ1-1,-,13,TRBV12-5,once
TGTGCCAGCAGTGAACTAGCGGGAGAAGAGACCCAGTACTTC,CASSELAGEETQYF,TRBJ2-5,TRBD2,14,TRBV25-1,few
TGTGCCAGCAGTGAATTTGACAGATACGAGCAGTACTTC,CASSEFDRYEQYF,TRBJ2-7,-,13,TRBV6-1,-
TGTGCCAGCTCCCCAGAGGAGGACTTATTGAGGTACACCTTC,CASSPEEDLLRYTF,TRBJ1-2,-,14,TRBV18,-
TGCAGCGTTGAGTATTGGGGGGAACCCTATGGCTACACCTTC,CSVEYWGEPYGYTF,TRBJ1-2,-,14,TRBV29-1,-
TGTGCCAGCAGCCACGGGACTAGTATAGAGACCCAGTACTTC,CASSHGTSIETQYF,TRBJ2-5,TRBD2,14,TRBV14,-
TGTGCCAGCAGCACGGACGCTTTCGCAGATACGCAGTATTTT,CASSTDAFADTQYF,TRBJ2-3,-,14,TRBV5-4,once
TGTGCCAGCAGTTTATCGGGACTAGCAAATGAGCAGTTCTTC,CASSLSGLANEQFF,TRBJ2-1,TRBD2,14,TRBV28,-
TGCAGTGCCAGAGAGCCAGATACGCAGTATTTT,CSAREPDTQYF,TRBJ2-3,-,11,TRBV20-1,-
TGCAGCGTTGAAGATCTGTCCGGATATGGCTACACCTTC,CSVEDLSGYGYTF,TRBJ1-2,-,13,TRBV29-1,few
TGTGCCAGCAGCCTAGGCGGTGGTGAGCAGTTCTTC,CASSLGGGEQFF,TRBJ2-1,-,12,TRBV9,-
TGTGCCAGTAGTAAGACAGAGAACACTGAAGCTTTCTTT,CASSKTENTEAFF,TRBJ1-1,-,13,TRBV19,medium-sized
TGTGCCATCAGTACCCCCGGCGAACCTCTTGGGACCCAGTACTTC,CAISTPGEPLGTQYF,TRBJ2-5,-,15,TRBV10-3,-